This record looks at one T cell receptor beta chain sequence and its context. Its target antigen remains unknown. The record has no base qualities; no much larger clone is one base away. The treatment or condition label on this specimen signifies: in vitro stimulation with specific CMV peptide epitopes to enrich CMV-specific T cells. These data originate in a study of T cell repertoires in cytomegalovirus infection (dated by TCRdb to the late 2010s). Study-wide context: The peptide stimulations were aimed at well-studied HLA-B-restricted epitopes as well as recently identified HLA-C-restricted CMV epitopes, whose presentation resists viral immunomodulation. Donor HLA type was relevant to the analysis, because carriage of CMV infection together with the matching HLA type was indicated by public TCR beta signatures.

TCRdb shows the sequencer as Illumina HiSeq 1500. TCRdb handled the public reads itself, with Q25 trimming in fastp and clone calling in MiXCR, and kept productive beta chains. Rows are unified per CDR3 protein, each entry keeping the most common DNA and genes. The sample has 750,000 to 900,000 distinct CDR3 sequences on record, roughly 29% of them singletons. The ten top clones hold less than 15% of the sample. V is cut back by 6 bases and J by 0 bases, with 5 bases in the junction unmatched. From a lookup of the germline V gene, CDR1 and CDR2 are SGHTA and FQGNSA. The CDR3, from cysteine to valine, totals 14 residues. Only the CDR3 region is kept as DNA, spanning 42 bases read in frame from base 1. Results and caveats for the whole study, not just this receptor: Cumulative frequency of public TCR beta family members discriminated carriers of CMV infection plus the relevant HLA type in this cohort and an independent 352-donor cohort. The ex vivo response was dominated by HLA-C-restricted CMV-specific TCR beta clonotypes, which also provided the single most frequent clonotype in two of eight donors.

The origin of this receptor is a human donor in good health (CMV status not recorded). Some clones in this sample may be carry-over from other donors' samples. The chain is made from TRBV7-2 and TRBJ2-7, with 7 bases matching TRBD1. The source was cultured CD8+ T cells from PBMCs, collected from culture after CMV antigen stimulation. The CDR3 corresponds to CASRPTGDSYEQYV. The nucleotide sequence reads TGTGCCAGCAGACCTACAGGGGACTCCTACGAGCAGTACGTC.